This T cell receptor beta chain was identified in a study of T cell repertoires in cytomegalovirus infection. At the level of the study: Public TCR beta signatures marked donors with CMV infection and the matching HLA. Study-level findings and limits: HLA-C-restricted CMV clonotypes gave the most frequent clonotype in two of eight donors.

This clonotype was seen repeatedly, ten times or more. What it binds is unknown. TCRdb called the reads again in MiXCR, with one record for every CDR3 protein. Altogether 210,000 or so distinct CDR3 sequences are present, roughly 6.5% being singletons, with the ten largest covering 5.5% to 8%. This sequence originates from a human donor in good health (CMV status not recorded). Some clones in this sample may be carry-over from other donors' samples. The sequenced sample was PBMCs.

In DNA form, the CDR3 reads TGTGCCAGCAGTTTGCTCCGCCTGACAGGGGACGGAAACACCATATATTTT. It yields the protein CASSLLRLTGDGNTIYF. The chain joins TRBV28 to TRBJ1-3, with 8 bases lining up with TRBD1. Germline V gives CDR1 MDHEN, CDR2 SYDVKM. CDR3 size: 17 residues. The ends lost 3 bases at V and 4 bases at J; junction bases unmatched: 11.